This TCR beta chain derives from a study of T cell changes during pregnancy in multiple sclerosis. Here immunoSEQ multiplex PCR was the method, and the copy in TCRdb shows in-frame clones only, minus some. The sample yields over 70,000 clones, around 94% seen once. The specimen comprised peripheral blood, sampled in the third trimester of pregnancy. The TCR was taken from a female donor with multiple sclerosis, enrolled in a pregnancy study.

As DNA, the CDR3 is TGTGCCAGTAGTGAGAGGGTGAGTTCCGCGACAGATACGCAGTATTTT. Protein: CASSERVSSATDTQYF. The genes are TRBV19 and TRBJ2-3, with D possibly being TRBD2 (5 bases). The CDR3 consists of 16 residues. The V gene's germline CDR1 is LNHDA and CDR2 SQIVND (reference sequence). Trimming pared 5 bases from V and 3 bases from J, leaving 18 bases between.